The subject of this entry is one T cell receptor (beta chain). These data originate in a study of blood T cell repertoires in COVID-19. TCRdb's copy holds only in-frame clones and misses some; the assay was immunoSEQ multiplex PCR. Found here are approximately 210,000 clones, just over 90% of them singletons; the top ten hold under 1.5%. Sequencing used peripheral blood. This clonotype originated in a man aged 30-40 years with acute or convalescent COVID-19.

The CDR3 reads CASSYSNQGHHEKLFF. The CDR3 DNA reads TGTGCCAGCAGTTACTCGAATCAGGGACACCATGAAAAACTGTTTTTT. The rearrangement uses TRBV6-5 and TRBJ1-4, with D possibly matching TRBD1 (6 bases). Germline V CDR1 and CDR2: MNHEY, SVGAGI. V was clipped by 0 bases and J by 6 bases, with 14 bases between them. The CDR3 loop spans 16 amino acids.